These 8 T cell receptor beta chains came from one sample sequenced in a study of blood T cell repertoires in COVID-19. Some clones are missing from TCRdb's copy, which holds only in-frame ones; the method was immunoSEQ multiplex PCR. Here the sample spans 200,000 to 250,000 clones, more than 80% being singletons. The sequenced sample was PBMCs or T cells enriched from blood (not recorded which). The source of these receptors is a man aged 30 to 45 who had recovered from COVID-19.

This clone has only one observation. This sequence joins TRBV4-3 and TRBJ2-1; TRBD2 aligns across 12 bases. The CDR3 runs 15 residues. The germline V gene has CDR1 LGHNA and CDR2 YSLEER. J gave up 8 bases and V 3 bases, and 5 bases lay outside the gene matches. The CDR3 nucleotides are TGCGCCAGCAGCCACCGACTAGCGGGAGACTATGAGCAGTTCTTC. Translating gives CASSHRLAGDYEQFF.

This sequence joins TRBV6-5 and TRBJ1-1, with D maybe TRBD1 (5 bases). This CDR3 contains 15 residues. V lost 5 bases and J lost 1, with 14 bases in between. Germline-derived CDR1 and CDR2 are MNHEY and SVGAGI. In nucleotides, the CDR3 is TGTGCCAGCAGTCAGGAGCCCAGGGCGAACACTGAAGCTTTCTTT. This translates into CASSQEPRANTEAFF.

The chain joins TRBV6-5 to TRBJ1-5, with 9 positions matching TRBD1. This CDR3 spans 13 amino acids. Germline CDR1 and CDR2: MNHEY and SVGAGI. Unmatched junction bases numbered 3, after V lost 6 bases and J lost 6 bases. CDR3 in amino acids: CASRGTGIQPQHF. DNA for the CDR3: TGTGCCAGCAGGGGGACAGGGATTCAGCCCCAGCATTTT.

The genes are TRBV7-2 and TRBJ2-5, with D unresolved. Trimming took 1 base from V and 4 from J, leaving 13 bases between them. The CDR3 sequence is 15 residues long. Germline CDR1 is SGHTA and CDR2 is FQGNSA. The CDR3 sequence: CASSLDRYIGETQYF. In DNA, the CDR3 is TGTGCCAGCAGCTTAGACCGATATATCGGAGAGACCCAGTACTTC.

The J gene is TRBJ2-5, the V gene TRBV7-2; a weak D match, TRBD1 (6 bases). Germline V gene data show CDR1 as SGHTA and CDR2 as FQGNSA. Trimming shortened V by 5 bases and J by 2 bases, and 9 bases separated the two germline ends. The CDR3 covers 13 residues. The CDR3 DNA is TGTGCCAGCAGCACCAGGGGACAAGAGACCCAGTACTTC. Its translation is CASSTRGQETQYF. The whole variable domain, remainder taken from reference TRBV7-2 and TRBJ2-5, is GAGVSQSPSNKVTEKGKDVELRCDPISGHTALYWYRQSLGQGLEFLIYFQGNSAPDKSGLPSDRFSAERTGGSVSTLTIQRTQQEDSAVYLCASSTRGQETQYFGPGTRLLVL.

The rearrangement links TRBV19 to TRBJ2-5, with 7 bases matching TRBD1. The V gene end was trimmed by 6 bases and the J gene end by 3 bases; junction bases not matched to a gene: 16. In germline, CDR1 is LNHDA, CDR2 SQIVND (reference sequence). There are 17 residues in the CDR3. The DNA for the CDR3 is TGTGCCAGTAGCCGAAACGATAGGGACAGTTCGGAAGAGACCCAGTACTTC. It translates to CASSRNDRDSSEETQYF. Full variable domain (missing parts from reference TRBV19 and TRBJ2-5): DGGITQSPKYLFRKEGQNVTLSCEQNLNHDAMYWYRQDPGQGLRLIYYSQIVNDFQKGDIAEGYSVSREKKESFPLTVTSAQKNPTAFYLCASSRNDRDSSEETQYFGPGTRLLVL.

The CDR3 loop reads CASRTEGNNSPLHF. The CDR3, as DNA: TGTGCCAGCAGGACGGAGGGTAATAATTCACCCCTCCACTTT. This sequence joins TRBV6-5 and TRBJ1-6; D gene uncertain. This CDR3 is built from 14 residues. With 6 bases removed from V and 5 bases from J, the gap between germline ends came to 11 bases. CDR1 MNHEY and CDR2 SVGAGI come from the germline V gene.

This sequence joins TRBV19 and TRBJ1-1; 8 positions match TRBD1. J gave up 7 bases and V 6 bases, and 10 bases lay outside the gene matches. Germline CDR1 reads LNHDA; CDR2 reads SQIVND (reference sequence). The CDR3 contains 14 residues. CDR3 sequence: CASRQDRAEGEAFF. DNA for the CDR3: TGTGCCAGTAGACAGGACAGGGCTGAGGGTGAAGCTTTCTTT.